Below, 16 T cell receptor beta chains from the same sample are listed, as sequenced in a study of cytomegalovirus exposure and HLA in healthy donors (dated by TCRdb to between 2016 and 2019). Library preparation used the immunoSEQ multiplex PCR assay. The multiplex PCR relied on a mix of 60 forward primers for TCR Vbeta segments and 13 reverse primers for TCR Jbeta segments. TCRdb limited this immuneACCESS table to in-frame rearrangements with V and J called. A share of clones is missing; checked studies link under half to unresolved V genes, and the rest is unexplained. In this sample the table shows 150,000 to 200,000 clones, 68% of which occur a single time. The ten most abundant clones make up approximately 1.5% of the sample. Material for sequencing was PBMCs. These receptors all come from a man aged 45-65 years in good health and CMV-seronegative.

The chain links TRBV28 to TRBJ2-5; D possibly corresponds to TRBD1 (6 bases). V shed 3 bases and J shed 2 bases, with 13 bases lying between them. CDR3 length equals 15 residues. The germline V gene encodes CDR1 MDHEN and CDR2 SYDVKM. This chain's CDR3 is CASSFADRLQETQYF. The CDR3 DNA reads TGTGCCAGCAGTTTCGCCGACAGGCTTCAAGAGACCCAGTACTTC.

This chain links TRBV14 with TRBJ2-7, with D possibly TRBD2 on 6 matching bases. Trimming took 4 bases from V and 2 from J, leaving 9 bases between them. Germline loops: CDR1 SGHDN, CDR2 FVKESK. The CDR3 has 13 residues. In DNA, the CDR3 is TGTGCCAGCAGCCCGGAGGGGCCCTACGAGCAGTACTTC. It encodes CASSPEGPYEQYF.

The CDR3 nucleotides read TGTGCCAGCAGTTTACGGAACACTGAAGCTTTCTTT. It is translated as CASSLRNTEAFF. This chain uses TRBV28 with TRBJ1-1; D gene uncertain. V lost 2 bases and J lost 1, with 2 bases in between. Germline lookup yields CDR1 MDHEN and CDR2 SYDVKM. This CDR3 is 12 amino acids long.

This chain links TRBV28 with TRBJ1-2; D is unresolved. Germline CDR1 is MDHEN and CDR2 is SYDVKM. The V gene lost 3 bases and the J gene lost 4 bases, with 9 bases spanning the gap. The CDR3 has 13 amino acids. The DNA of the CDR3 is TGTGCCAGCAGTTTGCAGTTGATCTATGGCTACACCTTC. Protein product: CASSLQLIYGYTF.

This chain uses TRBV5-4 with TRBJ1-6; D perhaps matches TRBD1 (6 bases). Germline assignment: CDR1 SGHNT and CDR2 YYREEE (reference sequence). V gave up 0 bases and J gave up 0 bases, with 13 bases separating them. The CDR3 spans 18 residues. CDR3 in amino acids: CASSLGRGGSSYNSPLHF. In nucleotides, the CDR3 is TGTGCCAGCAGCTTGGGTAGGGGGGGGAGCTCCTATAATTCACCCCTCCACTTT.

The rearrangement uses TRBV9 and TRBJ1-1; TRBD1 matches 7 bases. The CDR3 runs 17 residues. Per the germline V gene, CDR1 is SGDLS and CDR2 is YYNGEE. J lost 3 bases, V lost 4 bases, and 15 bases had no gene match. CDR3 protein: CASSPPRAGGTYTEAFF. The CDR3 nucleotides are TGTGCCAGCAGCCCACCAAGGGCAGGGGGGACGTACACTGAAGCTTTCTTT.

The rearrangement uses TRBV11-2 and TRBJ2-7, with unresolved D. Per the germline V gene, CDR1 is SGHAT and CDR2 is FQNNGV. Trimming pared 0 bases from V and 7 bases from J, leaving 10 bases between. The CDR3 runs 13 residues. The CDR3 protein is CASSLEPFGEQYF. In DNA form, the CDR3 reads TGTGCCAGCAGCTTAGAGCCCTTCGGGGAGCAGTACTTC.

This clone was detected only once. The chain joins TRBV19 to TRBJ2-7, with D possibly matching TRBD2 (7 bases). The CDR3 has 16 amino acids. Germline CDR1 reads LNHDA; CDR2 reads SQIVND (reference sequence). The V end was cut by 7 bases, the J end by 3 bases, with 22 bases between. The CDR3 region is CASTPSGGRGSYEQYF. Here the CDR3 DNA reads TGTGCCAGTACGCCGTCGGGGGGCCGAGGAAGCTACGAGCAGTACTTC.

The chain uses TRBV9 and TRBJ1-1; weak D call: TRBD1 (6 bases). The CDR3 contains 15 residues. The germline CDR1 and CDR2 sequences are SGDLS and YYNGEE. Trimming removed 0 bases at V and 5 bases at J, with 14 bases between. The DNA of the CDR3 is TGTGCCAGCAGCGTAGGGCGGGGGGCCGTGACTGAAGCTTTCTTT. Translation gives CASSVGRGAVTEAFF.

The CDR3 loop reads CASSRFLLDSNSPLHF. The CDR3 DNA follows: TGTGCCAGCAGCCGTTTTCTGCTGGACAGTAATTCACCCCTCCACTTT. The genes are TRBV7-8 and TRBJ1-6; maybe TRBD1 (6 bases). The CDR3 has 16 amino acids. Looked up from germline, CDR1 is SGHVS and CDR2 is FQNEAQ. The germline V and J ends were trimmed by 5 bases and 6 bases, with 17 bases remaining between them. The full variable domain, completed using reference TRBV7-8 and TRBJ1-6, is GAGVSQSPRYKVAKRGQDVALRCDPISGHVSLFWYQQALGQGPEFLTYFQNEAQLDKSGLPSDRFFAERPEGSVSTLKIQRTQQEDSAVYLCASSRFLLDSNSPLHFGNGTRLTVT.

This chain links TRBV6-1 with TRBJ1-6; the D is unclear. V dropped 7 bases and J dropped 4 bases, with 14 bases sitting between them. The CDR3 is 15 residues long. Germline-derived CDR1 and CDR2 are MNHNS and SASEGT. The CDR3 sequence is CASIPTAEYNSPLHF. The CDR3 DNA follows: TGTGCCAGCATTCCAACGGCGGAGTATAATTCACCCCTCCACTTT.

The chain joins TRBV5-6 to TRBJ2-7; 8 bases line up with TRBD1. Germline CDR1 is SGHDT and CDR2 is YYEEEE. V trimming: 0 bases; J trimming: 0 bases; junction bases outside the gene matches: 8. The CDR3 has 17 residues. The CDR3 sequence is CASSLGGRGPSSYEQYF. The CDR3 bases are TGTGCCAGCAGCTTGGGGGGCAGGGGGCCTTCCTCCTACGAGCAGTACTTC.

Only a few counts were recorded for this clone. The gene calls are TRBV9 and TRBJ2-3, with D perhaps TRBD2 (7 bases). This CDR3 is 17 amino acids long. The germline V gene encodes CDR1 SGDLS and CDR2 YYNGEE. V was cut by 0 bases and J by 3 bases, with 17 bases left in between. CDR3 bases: TGTGCCAGCAGCGTAGTGGGGGGGAGAGGGGGAACAGATACGCAGTATTTT. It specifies CASSVVGGRGGTDTQYF.

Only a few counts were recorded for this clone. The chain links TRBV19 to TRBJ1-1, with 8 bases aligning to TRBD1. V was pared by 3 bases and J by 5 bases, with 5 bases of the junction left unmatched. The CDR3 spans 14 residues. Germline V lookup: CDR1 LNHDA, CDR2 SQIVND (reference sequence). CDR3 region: CASSIPGGNTEAFF. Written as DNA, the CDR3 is TGTGCCAGTAGTATTCCAGGGGGCAATACTGAAGCTTTCTTT. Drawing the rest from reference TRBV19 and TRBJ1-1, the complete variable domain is DGGITQSPKYLFRKEGQNVTLSCEQNLNHDAMYWYRQDPGQGLRLIYYSQIVNDFQKGDIAEGYSVSREKKESFPLTVTSAQKNPTAFYLCASSIPGGNTEAFFGQGTRLTVV.

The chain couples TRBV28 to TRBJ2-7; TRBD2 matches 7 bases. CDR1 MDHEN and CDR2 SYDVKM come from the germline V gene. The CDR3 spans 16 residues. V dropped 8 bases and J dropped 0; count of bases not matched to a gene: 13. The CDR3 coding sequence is TGTGCCAGCTTTACCTTGGGAAGCGGGGACTCCTACGAGCAGTACTTC. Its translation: CASFTLGSGDSYEQYF.

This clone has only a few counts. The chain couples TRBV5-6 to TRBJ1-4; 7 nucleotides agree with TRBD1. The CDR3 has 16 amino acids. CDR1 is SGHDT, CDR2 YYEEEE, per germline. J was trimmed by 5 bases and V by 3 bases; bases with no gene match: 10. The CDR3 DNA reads TGTGCCAGCAGCTACCGTACAGGGGTTCGAAATGAAAAACTGTTTTTT. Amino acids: CASSYRTGVRNEKLFF.